One sample yielded the 20 T cell receptor beta chains listed below, sequenced in a study of T cell repertoires in cytomegalovirus infection. TCRdb redid the calling of the reads with MiXCR, one entry per CDR3 protein. The sample records hundreds of thousands of distinct CDR3 sequences, roughly a quarter being singletons. Input material: CD8+ T cells from PBMCs. The source of these receptors is a human donor in good health (CMV status not recorded). Some clones in this sample may be carry-over from other donors' samples.

Written as DNA, the CDR3 is TGTGCCATCAGTGAGAGTTGGGAGGACAATCAGCCCCAGCATTTT. The encoded protein is CAISESWEDNQPQHF. The rearrangement uses TRBV10-3 and TRBJ1-5; D not resolved. V gave up 2 bases and J gave up 3 bases, with 11 bases separating them. Germline CDR1 ENHRY, CDR2 SYGVKD. The CDR3 loop spans 15 amino acids.

The V call is TRBV28, the J call TRBJ1-5; D possibly corresponds to TRBD1 (6 bases). V shed 2 bases and J shed 3 bases, with 11 bases lying between them. This CDR3 has 15 residues. The germline gives CDR1 MDHEN, CDR2 SYDVKM. In DNA form, the CDR3 reads TGTGCCAGCAGTTTACCCCAGGGGTACAATCAGCCCCAGCATTTT. Translation gives CASSLPQGYNQPQHF.

The chain recombines TRBV13 with TRBJ1-4; D ambiguous. CDR3 length: 13 residues. Germline CDR1 is PRHDT and CDR2 is FYEKMQ (reference sequence). Trimming pared 4 bases from V and 7 bases from J, leaving 10 bases between. In nucleotides, the CDR3 is TGTGCCAGCAGCTCATACAGTGGTGAAAAACTGTTTTTT. As protein: CASSSYSGEKLFF.

A remark on this clonotype: A much larger clone differs by one base, so this may be a read error. The J gene is TRBJ2-7, the V gene TRBV12-3 or TRBV12-4, with TRBD1 matching over 8 bases. The CDR3 consists of 13 residues. The CDR3 coding sequence is TGTGCCAACAGTCGGACAGGGAGGTACGAGCAGTACTTC. Translating gives CANSRTGRYEQYF.

As regards this clonotype: This likely comes from a read error, as the CDR3 has no conserved phenylalanine or tryptophan at its end. This sequence joins TRBV28 and TRBJ2-7; possible D gene TRBD1, 6 bases. The length of the CDR3 is 16 residues. Per germline, CDR1 MDHEN and CDR2 SYDVKM. As DNA, the CDR3 is TGTGCGTCCCGGGGCAGGGGATGGAATCGATCCTACGAGCAGTACATC. It codes for CASRGRGWNRSYEQYI.

This clonotype was seen more than once but under ten times. The chain recombines TRBV20-1 with TRBJ2-3, with unresolved D. The germline CDR1 and CDR2 sequences are DFQATT and SNEGSKA (reference sequence). V was pared by 6 bases and J by 3 bases, with 22 bases between. The CDR3 sequence is 16 residues long. DNA of the CDR3: TGCAGTGCCCGAGGAGACACCCCTCTTCGGACAGATACGCAGTATTTT. It codes for CSARGDTPLRTDTQYF.

The chain recombines TRBV28 with TRBJ2-4, with D maybe TRBD2 (5 bases). The germline V gene has CDR1 MDHEN and CDR2 SYDVKM. Deletions cut 2 bases from V and 0 bases from J, with 17 bases between. CDR3 length: 18 residues. The CDR3 reads CASSLRVTGLLAKNIQYF. CDR3 DNA: TGTGCCAGCAGTTTACGGGTTACTGGACTTCTAGCCAAAAACATTCAGTACTTC. The full variable domain, completed using reference TRBV28 and TRBJ2-4, is DVKVTQSSRYLVKRTGEKVFLECVQDMDHENMFWYRQDPGLGLRLIYFSYDVKMKEKGDIPEGYSVSREKKERFSLILESASTNQTSMYLCASSLRVTGLLAKNIQYFGAGTRLSVL.

This clonotype was observed a few times. The genes are TRBV14 and TRBJ2-6, with D perhaps TRBD1 or TRBD2 (7 bases each). CDR1 and CDR2 from the germline V gene are SGHDN and FVKESK. Trimming stripped 4 bases from V and 0 bases from J, with 13 bases between. The length of the CDR3 is 17 residues. For the CDR3, the DNA is TGTGCCAGCAGCCCGCAGGGGGGGGTCTCTGGGGCCAACGTCCTGACTTTC. Translating it yields CASSPQGGVSGANVLTF.

The CDR3 sequence is CSARDYRTGDTEAFF. CDR3 in DNA: TGCAGTGCTAGAGATTATCGGACAGGGGACACTGAAGCTTTCTTT. The chain couples TRBV20-1 to TRBJ1-1; 9 bases map to TRBD1. Trimming at V came to 0 bases and at J to 3 bases, leaving 5 bases not matched to a gene. This CDR3 contains 15 residues. CDR1 is DFQATT and CDR2 is SNEGSKA in the germline V gene (reference sequence).

About this clonotype itself: A read error may explain this, as a much larger clone is one base away. The chain recombines TRBV7-2 with TRBJ2-5; no firm D call. The CDR3 runs 12 residues. Germline V lookup: CDR1 SGHTA, CDR2 FQGNSA. In DNA, the CDR3 is TGTGACAGCAGCTTTTCCCAAGAGACCCAGTACTTC. Its translation is CDSSFSQETQYF.

The J gene is TRBJ2-2, the V gene TRBV9, with D unresolved. With 0 bases removed from V and 1 base from J, the gap between germline ends came to 7 bases. CDR1 is SGDLS and CDR2 is YYNGEE in the germline V gene. The CDR3 loop spans 15 amino acids. The CDR3 reads CASSVGNGNTGELFF. DNA of the CDR3: TGTGCCAGCAGCGTAGGGAACGGGAACACCGGGGAGCTGTTTTTT. Full variable domain (outside the CDR3, taken from reference TRBV9 and TRBJ2-2): DSGVTQTPKHLITATGQRVTLRCSPRSGDLSVYWYQQSLDQGLQFLIQYYNGEERAKGNILERFSAQQFPDLHSELNLSSLELGDSALYFCASSVGNGNTGELFFGEGSRLTVL.

V gene TRBV14 combines with J gene TRBJ1-6, with D possibly TRBD1 on 5 matching bases. Trimming removed 1 base from V and 9 bases from J, with 7 bases in between. Per the germline V gene, CDR1 is SGHDN and CDR2 is FVKESK. The length of the CDR3 is 13 residues. The CDR3 sequence is CASSQGQTSPLHF. The CDR3 coding sequence is TGTGCCAGCAGCCAAGGACAGACTTCACCCCTCCACTTT.

In its sample, this clonotype was seen a few times. The V gene is TRBV7-9, the J gene TRBJ1-2; D unclear. V lost 2 bases, J lost 3 bases, and 7 bases lay in between. Germline V gene lookup returns CDR1 SEHNR and CDR2 FQNEAQ (reference sequence). This CDR3 is built from 13 residues. This CDR3 reads CASSLFRDYGYTF. CDR3 nucleotides: TGTGCCAGCAGCTTATTCAGAGACTATGGCTACACCTTC.

The gene calls are TRBV6-6 and TRBJ1-5; D is possibly TRBD1 (6 bases). V was pared by 1 base and J by 4 bases, with 20 bases between. The CDR3 totals 18 residues. Germline V gene sequence: CDR1 MNHNY, CDR2 SVGAGI (reference sequence). The CDR3 DNA reads as TGTGCCAGCAGTTACTTCCCACAGGGCGCGGCATGGAATCAGCCCCAGCATTTT. Protein sequence: CASSYFPQGAAWNQPQHF.

The V call is TRBV2, the J call TRBJ1-2; TRBD1 is a possible D gene (5 bases). Trimming stripped 8 bases from V and 4 bases from J, with 20 bases between. The CDR3 runs to 15 residues. Germline CDR1 is SNHLY and CDR2 is FYNNEI. The CDR3 is CASDPRDGRFYGYTF. DNA of the CDR3: TGTGCCAGCGACCCCCGGGACGGACGTTTCTATGGCTACACCTTC. Supplemented by reference TRBV2 and TRBJ1-2, the full variable domain reads EPEVTQTPSHQVTQMGQEVILRCVPISNHLYFYWYRQILGQKVEFLVSFYNNEISEKSEIFDDQFSVERPDGSNFTLKIRSTKLEDSAMYFCASDPRDGRFYGYTFGSGTRLTVV.

The chain links TRBV6-5 to TRBJ1-3; D is uncertain. This CDR3 spans 13 amino acids. Per the germline V gene, CDR1 is MNHEY and CDR2 is SVGAGI. Trimming removed 4 bases at V and 3 bases at J, with 7 bases between. CDR3: CASSSSSGNTIYF. Here the CDR3 DNA reads TGTGCCAGCAGTTCATCGAGTGGAAACACCATATATTTT.

This clonotype was seen a few times. Just one base apart from a much larger clone, this may be a read error. The V and J genes are TRBV7-8 and TRBJ1-1; the D is unclear. Looked up from germline, CDR1 is SGHVS and CDR2 is FQNEAQ. This CDR3 is built from 16 residues. The CDR3: CTSSTRGRQYNTEAFF. As DNA, the CDR3 is TGTACCAGCAGCACGCGAGGCCGTCAGTATAACACTGAAGCTTTCTTT.

The V gene is TRBV4-1, the J gene TRBJ2-1, with D maybe TRBD2 (5 bases). Trimming shortened V by 0 bases and J by 6 bases, and 12 bases separated the two germline ends. Looked up from germline, CDR1 is MGHRA and CDR2 is YSYEKL. The CDR3 is 15 amino acids. CDR3 sequence reads: CASSQDPGLINEQFF. In DNA, the CDR3 is TGCGCCAGCAGCCAAGACCCCGGACTGATCAATGAGCAGTTCTTC.

There are many counts of this clonotype. The chain has TRBV7-8 and TRBJ1-2; TRBD1 matches at 7 bases. Germline V gene lookup returns CDR1 SGHVS and CDR2 FQNEAQ. CDR3 length: 16 amino acids. V lost 3 bases to trimming and J lost 6 bases; unmatched junction nucleotides: 13. The CDR3 region is CASSFGYRGGGDGYTF. CDR3 DNA: TGTGCCAGCAGCTTCGGCTACAGGGGAGGAGGGGATGGCTACACCTTC.

In its sample, this clonotype was seen many times. The rearrangement joins TRBV7-8 to TRBJ1-4; TRBD1 matches at 9 bases. Germline lookup yields CDR1 SGHVS and CDR2 FQNEAQ. The V segment lost 3 bases and the J segment 5 bases; nucleotides outside the gene matches: 1. The CDR3 runs 14 residues. The CDR3 is CASSLGQGNEKLFF. DNA of the CDR3: TGTGCCAGCAGCTTGGGACAGGGAAATGAAAAACTGTTTTTT. Based on the CDR3 plus reference TRBV7-8 and TRBJ1-4, the full variable domain is GAGVSQSPRYKVAKRGQDVALRCDPISGHVSLFWYQQALGQGPEFLTYFQNEAQLDKSGLPSDRFFAERPEGSVSTLKIQRTQQEDSAVYLCASSLGQGNEKLFFGSGTQLSVL.